This T cell receptor (beta chain) was sequenced in a study of blood T cell repertoires in COVID-19. For the study at large: There were acute and convalescent COVID-19 samples, and they came from the United States, Italy and Spain. PBMCs, B-cell-depleted T cells, or T cells provided the cDNA or gDNA that made up the material.

The germline V gene encodes CDR1 SGHNT and CDR2 YENEEA. V was shortened by 4 bases and J by 6 bases, with 10 bases between the two germline ends. This CDR3 comprises 13 residues. Sequenced by immunoSEQ multiplex PCR; TCRdb stores in-frame clones only, minus some. The sample contains around 130,000 clones, approximately 87% of which appear only once. The gene calls are TRBV11-3 and TRBJ2-1; D not certain. Material: peripheral blood. This sequence originates from a man in his sixties or seventies with active COVID-19. In DNA, the CDR3 is TGTGCCAGCAGCTCCCCCCCGGGCAATGAGCAGTTCTTC. Its translation is CASSSPPGNEQFF.